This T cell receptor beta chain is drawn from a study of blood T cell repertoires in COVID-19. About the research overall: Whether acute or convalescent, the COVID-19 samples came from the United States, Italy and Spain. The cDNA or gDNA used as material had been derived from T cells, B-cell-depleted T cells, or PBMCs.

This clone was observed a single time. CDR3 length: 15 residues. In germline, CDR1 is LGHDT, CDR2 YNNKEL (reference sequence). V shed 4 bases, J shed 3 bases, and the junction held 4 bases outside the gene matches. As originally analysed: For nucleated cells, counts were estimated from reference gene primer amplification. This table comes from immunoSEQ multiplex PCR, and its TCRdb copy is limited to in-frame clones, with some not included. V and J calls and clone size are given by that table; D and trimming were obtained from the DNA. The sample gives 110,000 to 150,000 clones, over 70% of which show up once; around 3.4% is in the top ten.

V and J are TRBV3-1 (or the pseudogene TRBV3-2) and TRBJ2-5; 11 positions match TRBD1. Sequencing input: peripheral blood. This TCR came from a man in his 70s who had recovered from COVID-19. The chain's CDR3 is CASSPTGQGEETQYF. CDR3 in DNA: TGTGCCAGCAGCCCGACGGGACAGGGGGAAGAGACCCAGTACTTC.